This T cell receptor (beta chain) was captured by sequencing in a study of T cells in women clearing cervical HPV infection. At the level of the study: Only a few women had HLA typing results available.

For this clone: The target antigen is unknown. The read gets to within 3 residues of the CDR3 end, and the germline J gene fills in the rest.

Clones were sequenced by immunoSEQ multiplex PCR, and TCRdb holds only the in-frame ones, with some missing. The sample table includes approximately 18,000 clones. Cervical HPV DNA detected by MY09/MY11 PCR, typed by dot-blot. The study, taken as a whole, reports: CIN3+ cases had significantly higher TCR repertoire richness than controls, but evenness did not differ.

The J segment lost 7 bases and the V segment lost 8 bases, leaving 10 bases of the junction unmatched. The CDR3 covers 12 residues. CDR1 and CDR2 (germline): SQVTM, ANQGSEA. The sequence was collected from a woman between 18 and 69 years old with a cervical HPV16 infection that either progressed to CIN3+ or cleared (not recorded which). The chain uses TRBV29-1 and TRBJ1-2, with 7 bases aligning to TRBD1. The sequenced sample was blood buffy coat. The CDR3 loop reads CSLGPTGFGYTF. Partial CDR3 DNA: TGCAGCCTTGGACCGACAGGGTTTGGC.